Detailed here is one T cell receptor (beta chain). Time point described: pre-treatment sample, taken before nivolumab and TIL therapy. Most excised metastases sampled were pleural nodules or supraclavicular lymph nodes. This specimen comes from a study of TIL therapy for anti-PD-1-resistant metastatic lung cancer. Turning to the study itself: Median patient age was almost 55, ranging roughly 35-75 years. Median tumor mutation burden was approximately 1.5 mutations per megabase.

Sequencing used immunoSEQ v3. Assay: immunoSEQ multiplex PCR; the TCRdb copy retains only in-frame clones and omits some. The sample records over 10,000 clones, about three fifths being singletons. This clonotype was sampled from a woman between 30 and 80 years old with non-small cell lung cancer. Here the sequenced sample was tumor tissue, taken at baseline.

CDR3: CASSLTANYGYTF. CDR3 coding DNA: TGTGCCAGCAGCTTGACAGCTAACTATGGCTACACCTTC. The chain uses TRBV5-4 and TRBJ1-2; no definite D call. This CDR3 has 13 residues. Germline assignment: CDR1 SGHNT and CDR2 YYREEE (reference sequence). With 1 base removed from V and 0 bases from J, the gap between germline ends came to 4 bases.